The 27 T cell receptor beta chains given below trace back to one sample, sequenced in a study of T cells of healthy individuals. MiXCR, run by TCRdb on the 5' RACE reads, gives a single entry per CDR3 protein. Altogether more than 85,000 distinct CDR3 sequences are present, approximately 16% being singletons, with the ten largest covering approximately 6%. The source is a human donor in good health.

CDR3 nucleotide sequence: TGTGCCAGCAGCTTCCAATTCCAGCCCCAAGAGACCCAGTACTTC. Amino acid sequence: CASSFQFQPQETQYF. The J gene is TRBJ2-5, the V gene TRBV7-2; the D is unclear. This CDR3 is 15 amino acids long. V lost 3 bases, J lost 1 base, and 12 bases lay in between. Germline values: CDR1 SGHTA, CDR2 FQGNSA.

V is TRBV2 and J is TRBJ2-5; tentative D call: TRBD2 (6 bases). This CDR3 spans 15 amino acids. Germline V gives CDR1 SNHLY, CDR2 FYNNEI. V was clipped by 7 bases and J by 4 bases, with 19 bases between them. Here the CDR3 DNA reads TGTGCCAGCAAGGGAGGCCGAACGGTTGGAGAGACCCAGTACTTC. Encoded protein: CASKGGRTVGETQYF.

This clonotype was recorded at least ten times. Since no conserved phenylalanine or tryptophan closes the CDR3, a read error is the likely cause. The limits of the CDR3 on the DNA are not certain, so only TCRdb's listed CDR3 is given. The gene calls are TRBV20-1 and TRBJ2-7; TRBD2, as called in the table, went unchecked against the DNA. Germline assignment: CDR1 DFQATT and CDR2 SNEGSKA (reference sequence). A total of 13 residues make up the CDR3, ends included. The CDR3 reads CSARVPEWDGMAD.

This clonotype was found a few times. The rearrangement joins TRBV7-3 to TRBJ2-7, with TRBD1 identical over 7 bases. The germline V gene encodes CDR1 SGHTA and CDR2 FQGTGA. Trimming cost V 5 bases and J 0 bases; bases outside gene matches: 4. CDR3 length equals 14 residues. The CDR3 loop is CASSSRDSSYEQYF. CDR3 sequence (DNA): TGTGCCAGCAGCAGCCGGGACAGCTCCTACGAGCAGTACTTC.

This clonotype was seen more than once but under ten times. This chain links TRBV28 with TRBJ1-5; a possible D gene is TRBD1 (6 bases). The germline gives CDR1 MDHEN, CDR2 SYDVKM. Trimming pared 2 bases from V and 7 bases from J, leaving 18 bases between. The CDR3 runs to 16 residues. Here the CDR3 reads CASSLSRGIALQPQHF. In DNA, the CDR3 is TGTGCCAGCAGTTTAAGCAGGGGAATAGCTCTACAGCCCCAGCATTTT.

The chain recombines TRBV20-1 with TRBJ1-5; D is undetermined. There are 17 residues in the CDR3. V lost 6 bases and J 2 bases, leaving 23 bases between the germline ends. Germline CDR1 is DFQATT and CDR2 is SNEGSKA (reference sequence). This CDR3 reads CSAYLPGRGFGNQPQHF. The CDR3 DNA reads TGCAGTGCCTACCTACCAGGCCGTGGATTTGGCAATCAGCCCCAGCATTTT.

Many counts were recorded for this clonotype. The V gene is TRBV28, the J gene TRBJ2-7; TRBD1 agrees at 7 bases. The ends lost 4 bases at V and 7 bases at J; junction bases unmatched: 7. The germline gives CDR1 MDHEN, CDR2 SYDVKM. The CDR3 is 13 amino acids. CDR3 sequence reads: CASSSGQGDEQYF. CDR3 nucleotides: TGTGCCAGCAGTTCCGGGCAGGGGGATGAGCAGTACTTC.

The gene calls are TRBV2 and TRBJ1-1; a weak D match, TRBD1 (5 bases). The germline gives CDR1 SNHLY, CDR2 FYNNEI. Trimming shortened V by 5 bases and J by 7 bases, and 11 bases separated the two germline ends. This CDR3 is built from 12 residues. The CDR3 here is CASSLGGDEAFF. As DNA, the CDR3 is TGTGCCAGCAGTTTGGGAGGGGATGAAGCTTTCTTT.

This clonotype was detected a few times. The chain is built from TRBV6-2 or TRBV6-3 and TRBJ2-5; D unclear. The germline V and J ends were trimmed by 10 bases and 7 bases, with 13 bases remaining between them. CDR1 is MNHEY, CDR2 SVGEGT, per germline. The CDR3 has 11 amino acids. The CDR3 spells CATEIARTQYF. The CDR3 bases are TGTGCCACCGAAATTGCACGGACCCAGTACTTC.

This clonotype was detected a few times. The chain combines TRBV25-1 with TRBJ2-7; 9 bases are shared with TRBD1. Germline V gene data show CDR1 as MGHDK and CDR2 as SYGVNS. Unmatched junction bases numbered 14, after V lost 9 bases and J lost 2 bases. CDR3 length: 16 amino acids. For the CDR3, the DNA is TGTGCCAGTCTGCTTTTGTGGACAGGGGCCCCCTACGAGCAGTACTTC. This translates into CASLLLWTGAPYEQYF.

This clonotype has more than one count but fewer than ten. This CDR3 is CSVVASYNEQFF. The CDR3, as DNA: TGCAGCGTTGTAGCATCCTACAATGAGCAGTTCTTC. This chain uses TRBV29-1 with TRBJ2-1; the D is unclear. Germline CDR1 and CDR2: SQVTM and ANQGSEA. Trimming left V 4 bases short and J 1 base short, with 5 bases between. CDR3 length equals 12 residues.

There are a few counts of this clonotype. The chain combines TRBV4-3 with TRBJ2-2, with 12 bases that match TRBD2. Germline CDR1 LGHNA, CDR2 YSLEER. The trim removed 3 bases at V and 6 bases at J, leaving 5 bases unmatched. The CDR3 totals 16 residues. The CDR3 sequence is CASSHQLAGGSGELFF. Written as DNA, the CDR3 is TGCGCCAGCAGCCATCAACTAGCGGGAGGTTCCGGGGAGCTGTTTTTT.

Turning to this clonotype: A read error is possible here, since a much larger clone lies one base away. J is TRBJ1-4 and V is TRBV7-2; possibly TRBD1 for D (6 bases). The CDR3 length is 14 residues. Per the germline V gene, CDR1 is SGHTA and CDR2 is FQGNSA. The DNA of the CDR3 is TGTGCCAGCACCCCCGGGGGGCGGTTTGAAAAACCGTTTTTT. Protein product: CASTPGGRFEKPFF.

This clonotype was detected many times. The rearrangement joins TRBV6-5 to TRBJ2-1; 9 bases fit TRBD1. After removal of 7 bases from V and 9 bases from J, the junction contained 10 bases not matched to a gene. The CDR3 consists of 14 residues. Germline CDR1 and CDR2: MNHEY and SVGAGI. CDR3: CASMPGQGRAEQFF. The DNA of the CDR3 is TGTGCCAGCATGCCGGGACAGGGTAGGGCTGAGCAGTTCTTC.

The table lists this clonotype with a few counts. This rearrangement joins TRBV2 to TRBJ2-7; D is possibly TRBD2 (5 bases). Trimming left V 5 bases short and J 4 bases short, with 12 bases between. The germline V gene has CDR1 SNHLY and CDR2 FYNNEI. The CDR3 is 13 amino acids. CDR3 coding DNA: TGTGCCAGCAGTTTAGCGTTGGAGTACGAGCAGTACTTC. Translated: CASSLALEYEQYF.

This clonotype was observed many times. The chain has TRBV4-3 and TRBJ2-7, with TRBD2 as a possible D gene (6 bases). The CDR3 runs to 16 residues. Germline assignment: CDR1 LGHNA and CDR2 YSLEER. V lost 0 bases to trimming and J lost 1 base, with 13 bases between them. The CDR3 is CASSQDPGGESYEQYF. The CDR3 DNA reads as TGCGCCAGCAGCCAAGATCCCGGAGGGGAATCCTACGAGCAGTACTTC.

On this clonotype itself: The junction shows a germline mismatch at one end, possibly a read error. This chain connects TRBV28 to TRBJ1-2; 8 positions match TRBD1. CDR1 MDHEN and CDR2 SYDVKM come from the germline V gene. The CDR3 extends over 11 amino acids. This chain's CDR3 is CASSRRDRPYF. CDR3 nucleotides: TGTGCCAGCAGTCGCCGGGACAGGCCTTATTTC.

The J gene is TRBJ2-1, the V gene TRBV28, with 7 bases fitting TRBD2. The germline CDR1 and CDR2 sequences are MDHEN and SYDVKM. The trim removed 6 bases at V and 2 bases at J, leaving 7 bases unmatched. The CDR3 covers 15 residues. CDR3 bases: TGTGCCAGCAGGCGCCTTCGGGGGGCCTACAATGAGCAGTTCTTC. Encoded protein: CASRRLRGAYNEQFF.

The CDR3 spells CASSRTGPAGHSYEQYF. The DNA for the CDR3 is TGTGCCAGCAGCCGGACTGGTCCGGCGGGGCACTCCTACGAGCAGTACTTC. The chain combines TRBV7-2 with TRBJ2-7, with D maybe TRBD2 (6 bases). Germline V CDR1 and CDR2: SGHTA, FQGNSA. The V gene lost 5 bases and the J gene lost 0 bases, with 20 bases spanning the gap. The CDR3 totals 17 residues.

This clonotype has a handful of counts. The J gene is TRBJ2-7, the V gene TRBV10-3; 7 nucleotides align to TRBD2. Germline CDR1 reads ENHRY; CDR2 reads SYGVKD. The ends lost 7 bases at V and 0 bases at J; junction bases unmatched: 3. The CDR3 length is 13 residues. CDR3 sequence (DNA): TGTGCCATCACGAGCGGGATCTCCTACGAGCAGTACTTC. This sequence encodes CAITSGISYEQYF.

This clonotype was picked up many times. J is TRBJ2-2 and V is TRBV7-3; D is possibly TRBD1 or TRBD2 (6 bases each). This CDR3 is built from 14 residues. V was cut by 5 bases and J by 6 bases, with 13 bases left in between. CDR1 is SGHTA and CDR2 is FQGTGA in the germline V gene. The CDR3 DNA reads TGTGCCAGCAGCGCTATTGGGGGGCCCGGGGAGCTGTTTTTT. It encodes CASSAIGGPGELFF.

The V gene is TRBV28, the J gene TRBJ2-7, with 9 bases fitting TRBD2. The trim removed 5 bases at V and 3 bases at J, leaving 8 bases unmatched. Per the germline V gene, CDR1 is MDHEN and CDR2 is SYDVKM. This CDR3 spans 15 amino acids. CDR3 residues: CASSPFSGSFYEQYF. CDR3 DNA: TGTGCCAGCAGTCCCTTTAGCGGGAGTTTCTACGAGCAGTACTTC. Full variable domain (remainder filled in from reference TRBV28 and TRBJ2-7): DVKVTQSSRYLVKRTGEKVFLECVQDMDHENMFWYRQDPGLGLRLIYFSYDVKMKEKGDIPEGYSVSREKKERFSLILESASTNQTSMYLCASSPFSGSFYEQYFGPGTRLTVT.

This clonotype was seen more than once but under ten times. V and J are TRBV28 and TRBJ2-6; D gene uncertain. The CDR3 sequence is 15 residues long. V lost 4 bases to trimming and J lost 0 bases, with 7 bases between them. The V gene's germline CDR1 is MDHEN and CDR2 SYDVKM. CDR3: CASSSPASGANVLTF. The CDR3 nucleotides are TGTGCCAGCAGTTCCCCAGCCTCTGGGGCCAACGTCCTGACTTTC.

Of note for this clonotype: The junction departs from the called germline gene at one end, perhaps through a read error. The chain links TRBV7-6 to TRBJ2-3; possibly TRBD1 for D (6 bases). Germline V gives CDR1 SGHVS, CDR2 FNYEAQ. CDR3 length: 14 amino acids. The CDR3 DNA reads TGTGTCAGCAGCCTTAGACAGGGCACAGATACGCAGTATTTT. It codes for CVSSLRQGTDTQYF.

This chain links TRBV6-2 or TRBV6-3 with TRBJ2-7; D not certain. Germline-derived CDR1 and CDR2 are MNHEY and SVGEGT. The CDR3 consists of 14 residues. V lost 5 bases, J lost 2 bases, and 13 bases lay in between. In DNA form, the CDR3 reads TGTGCCAGCAGTCTCGATCGGTTCCCCTACGAGCAGTACTTC. It translates to CASSLDRFPYEQYF.

This clonotype appeared many times. DNA for the CDR3: TGTGCCAGCAGCTTGGACAGCCCTATCTCTGGAAACACCATATATTTT. Residues: CASSLDSPISGNTIYF. The V gene is TRBV5-5, the J gene TRBJ1-3; no clear D. This CDR3 spans 16 amino acids. Germline V gene lookup returns CDR1 SGHKS and CDR2 YYEKEE (reference sequence). Trimming removed 0 bases from V and 0 bases from J, with 10 bases in between.

This clonotype was recorded a few times. The rearrangement uses TRBV7-2 and TRBJ2-2, with 7 bases aligning to TRBD2. Germline loops: CDR1 SGHTA, CDR2 FQGNSA. The CDR3 is 14 amino acids. With 5 bases clipped from V and 6 bases from J, the junction kept 6 bases outside the gene matches. The CDR3 sequence is CASSPLLAAGELFF. The CDR3 DNA sequence: TGTGCCAGCAGCCCACTCCTAGCGGCCGGGGAGCTGTTTTTT.